The next 26 T cell receptor beta chains were all read from a single sample in a study of regulatory T cells in long-lasting Graves disease. In building TCR beta libraries, iRepertoire HTBI primers were used together with Arm-PCR of CDR3 regions. TCRdb fed the multiplex PCR reads into MiXCR, producing one record per CDR3 protein. The sample lists about 460,000 distinct CDR3 sequences; around 15% were seen once. Time point given: newly diagnosed GD, antithyroid drugs for less than 3 months. The TCR library used RNA extracted from PBMCs. The same specimen was also included in a second study, on T cells in Graves' hyperthyroidism and ophthalmopathy.

Source: peripheral blood mononuclear cells (PBMCs), taken at new diagnosis, from a patient treated with antithyroid drugs. Receptors were obtained from a woman aged 45 to 65 with Graves disease.

In its sample, this clonotype was seen many times. The chain links TRBV28 to TRBJ2-3, with unresolved D. CDR1 is MDHEN, CDR2 SYDVKM, per germline. This CDR3 spans 10 amino acids. Trimming shortened V by 6 bases and J by 8 bases, and 6 bases separated the two germline ends. CDR3 amino acids: CASSRLTQYF. The CDR3 nucleotides read TGTGCCAGCAGCCGGCTTACGCAGTATTTT.

This clonotype was observed at least ten times. The chain combines TRBV29-1 with TRBJ2-1; TRBD2 might be the D (6 bases). Trimming left V 3 bases short and J 8 bases short, with 14 bases between. The CDR3 consists of 13 residues. Per germline, CDR1 SQVTM and CDR2 ANQGSEA. CDR3 in amino acids: CSVDGGGYYEQFF. The CDR3 DNA is TGCAGCGTTGATGGGGGAGGTTATTATGAGCAGTTCTTC.

V usage is TRBV5-1 and J usage is TRBJ1-2; the D gene is possibly TRBD1 (6 bases). The length of the CDR3 is 15 residues. Trimming took 0 bases from V and 8 from J, leaving 17 bases between them. Germline V gives CDR1 SGHRS, CDR2 YFSETQ. DNA of the CDR3: TGCGCCAGCAGCTTGGTTCCAGGGGAATTCGGGGGCTACACCTTC. It is translated as CASSLVPGEFGGYTF.

This chain joins TRBV7-9 and TRBJ2-7; possible D gene TRBD2, 6 bases. With 5 bases removed from V and 0 bases from J, the gap between germline ends came to 26 bases. This CDR3 has 19 amino acids. Germline V lookup: CDR1 SEHNR, CDR2 FQNEAQ (reference sequence). The CDR3 reads CASSPTQWGVRGSSYEQYF. CDR3 nucleotide sequence: TGTGCCAGCAGCCCGACTCAATGGGGGGTACGGGGAAGCTCCTACGAGCAGTACTTC.

On this clonotype: A read error is possible here, since a much larger clone lies one base away. Lacking the conserved final phenylalanine or tryptophan, this CDR3 likely reflects a read error. The genes are TRBV11-1 and TRBJ2-2, with D hard to call. Germline V lookup: CDR1 SGHAT, CDR2 FQDESV (reference sequence). This CDR3 region has 11 residues. V lost 5 bases and J lost 7, with 5 bases in between. CDR3 nucleotides: TGTGCCAGCAGCGGGGACGGGGAGCTGTTTGTT. Translating it yields CASSGDGELFV.

In this sample, this clonotype turned up many times. J is TRBJ2-5 and V is TRBV11-2; TRBD1 matches 11 bases. This CDR3 has 18 amino acids. Germline V gene data show CDR1 as SGHAT and CDR2 as FQNNGV. After removal of 4 bases from V and 5 bases from J, the junction contained 15 bases not matched to a gene. CDR3 protein: CASSSNGPGQGATETQYF. DNA for the CDR3: TGTGCCAGCAGCTCAAATGGGCCCGGACAGGGGGCAACGGAGACCCAGTACTTC.

This clonotype was found many times. The chain uses TRBV11-2 and TRBJ2-7; D is unresolved. Looked up from germline, CDR1 is SGHAT and CDR2 is FQNNGV. This CDR3 spans 15 amino acids. The V and J ends lost 3 bases and 0 bases respectively, with 12 bases between them. This chain's CDR3 is CASSFRAAFSYEQYF. DNA for the CDR3: TGTGCCAGCAGCTTTAGAGCCGCCTTCTCCTACGAGCAGTACTTC. The full variable domain, with the rest looked up from reference TRBV11-2 and TRBJ2-7, is EAGVAQSPRYKIIEKRQSVAFWCNPISGHATLYWYQQILGQGPKLLIQFQNNGVVDDSQLPKDRFSAERLKGVDSTLKIQPAKLEDSAVYLCASSFRAAFSYEQYFGPGTRLTVT.

This clonotype was seen ten or more times. The chain recombines TRBV7-3 with TRBJ2-1, with D possibly matching TRBD2 (5 bases). This CDR3 is built from 17 residues. Trimming took 1 base from V and 2 from J, leaving 15 bases between them. Germline CDR1 is SGHTA and CDR2 is FQGTGA. The CDR3 region is CASSLMAGQMTYNEQFF. The CDR3 DNA reads TGTGCCAGCAGCTTAATGGCGGGCCAGATGACCTACAATGAGCAGTTCTTC.

In its sample, this clonotype was seen many times. This chain joins TRBV20-1 and TRBJ2-1, with a possible D match to TRBD2 (5 bases). The CDR3 loop spans 14 amino acids. Germline values: CDR1 DFQATT, CDR2 SNEGSKA (reference sequence). V lost 6 bases and J 7 bases, leaving 19 bases between the germline ends. The CDR3 coding sequence is TGCAGTGCCCCCCTGCCCGGGGTCGTGAATGAGCAGTTCTTC. This gives the protein CSAPLPGVVNEQFF.

This clonotype was seen a handful of times. The rearrangement uses TRBV6-1 and TRBJ2-7; 9 bases line up with TRBD1. The V gene's germline CDR1 is MNHNS and CDR2 SASEGT. Losses at the gene ends were 8 bases for V and 3 bases for J; bases not matched to a gene: 2. This CDR3 comprises 12 residues. The chain's CDR3 is CASEGQGYEQYF. The CDR3 region has the DNA TGTGCCAGCGAGGGACAGGGCTACGAGCAGTACTTC.

At least ten counts were recorded for this clonotype. V and J are TRBV20-1 and TRBJ2-3; D is perhaps TRBD2 (6 bases). Trimming shortened V by 4 bases and J by 8 bases, and 13 bases separated the two germline ends. The length of the CDR3 is 12 residues. Germline values: CDR1 DFQATT, CDR2 SNEGSKA (reference sequence). The CDR3 reads CSATNVGGTQYF. DNA of the CDR3: TGCAGTGCTACCAATGTGGGGGGTACGCAGTATTTT.

This clonotype was seen repeatedly, ten times or more. The rearrangement uses TRBV24-1 and TRBJ2-1; perhaps TRBD1 as D (6 bases). V lost 4 bases and J lost 4, with 16 bases in between. The CDR3 runs to 16 residues. The germline V gene encodes CDR1 KGHDR and CDR2 SFDVKD. Written as DNA, the CDR3 is TGTGCCACCAGTGACACTACAGGGCCCGGGTACAATGAGCAGTTCTTC. Residues: CATSDTTGPGYNEQFF.

This clonotype has more than one count but fewer than ten. The chain employs TRBV3-1 and TRBJ1-3, with TRBD1 as a possible D gene (5 bases). Germline CDR1 reads LGHDT; CDR2 reads YNNKEL (reference sequence). The length of the CDR3 is 17 residues. Trimming removed 5 bases from V and 0 bases from J, with 17 bases in between. DNA for the CDR3: TGTGCCAGCAGCTCAACCGGGACGGTCTACTCTGGAAACACCATATATTTT. Protein: CASSSTGTVYSGNTIYF.

The chain recombines TRBV6-2 or TRBV6-3 with TRBJ2-1; perhaps TRBD2 as D (5 bases). With 7 bases removed from V and 7 bases from J, the gap between germline ends came to 11 bases. This CDR3 contains 12 residues. Germline-derived CDR1 and CDR2 are MNHEY and SVGEGT. The CDR3 spells CASTMEANEQFF. CDR3 DNA sequence: TGTGCCAGCACAATGGAGGCAAATGAGCAGTTCTTC.

Remarks on this clonotype: This sequence may be a read error, since a much larger clone differs from it by one base. The J gene is TRBJ1-2, the V gene TRBV5-1; TRBD1 might be the D (6 bases). CDR3 size: 15 residues. Between the trimmed V and J ends, which lost 0 bases and 2 bases, there was a span of 11 bases. The germline V gene encodes CDR1 SGHRS and CDR2 YFSETQ. In DNA, the CDR3 is TGCGCCAGCAGCTTGGCGTCCGGACAGAACTATGGCTACACCTTC. This translates into CASSLASGQNYGYTF.

Details on this clonotype: A much larger clone lies a single base off, so this may be a read error. This chain joins TRBV28 and TRBJ1-4; a possible D gene is TRBD1 (5 bases). Germline-derived CDR1 and CDR2 are MDHEN and SYDVKM. Trimming removed 5 bases at V and 8 bases at J, with 21 bases between. The CDR3 totals 16 residues. CDR3 sequence: CASSPPLGTGSEKLFF. CDR3 bases: TGTGCCAGCAGTCCTCCCCTGGGGACCGGGAGCGAAAAACTGTTTTTT.

This clonotype was seen a handful of times. The J gene is TRBJ2-3, the V gene TRBV5-5; weak D call: TRBD2 (5 bases). CDR1 and CDR2 (germline): SGHKS, YYEKEE (reference sequence). The CDR3 covers 15 residues. V was clipped by 1 base and J by 2 bases, with 11 bases between them. This chain's CDR3 is CASSLPRTVTDTQYF. The CDR3 nucleotides are TGTGCCAGCAGCTTGCCCCGGACTGTCACAGATACGCAGTATTTT.

The sample holds many counts of this clonotype. The V and J genes are TRBV12-3 or TRBV12-4 and TRBJ1-2, with 7 bases lining up with TRBD1. With 7 bases clipped from V and 6 bases from J, the junction kept 8 bases outside the gene matches. This CDR3 contains 13 residues. The CDR3 loop is CASIAGTENGYTF. The CDR3 coding sequence is TGTGCCAGCATCGCCGGGACAGAAAATGGCTACACCTTC.

This clonotype was found a few times. The V gene is TRBV28, the J gene TRBJ2-1; 9 bases are shared with TRBD2. The V segment lost 4 bases and the J segment 14 bases; nucleotides outside the gene matches: 15. In germline, CDR1 is MDHEN, CDR2 SYDVKM. There are 15 residues in the CDR3. CDR3 in amino acids: CASSSSRGRAWVEFF. The CDR3 DNA follows: TGTGCCAGCAGTTCCTCTCGCGGGAGGGCCTGGGTGGAGTTCTTC. The variable domain in full, with the rest retrieved from reference TRBV28 and TRBJ2-1, is DVKVTQSSRYLVKRTGEKVFLECVQDMDHENMFWYRQDPGLGLRLIYFSYDVKMKEKGDIPEGYSVSREKKERFSLILESASTNQTSMYLCASSSSRGRAWVEFFGPGTRLTVL.

The CDR3 loop reads CASSRSPTGGILYEQYF. DNA of the CDR3: TGTGCCAGCAGCCGAAGCCCCACAGGGGGTATCTTATACGAGCAGTACTTC. This rearrangement joins TRBV7-4 to TRBJ2-7; TRBD1 aligns across 8 bases. The CDR3 loop spans 17 amino acids. The V gene end was trimmed by 5 bases and the J gene end by 4 bases; junction bases not matched to a gene: 16. Germline V gene data show CDR1 as SGHVT and CDR2 as SQSDAQ.

This clonotype was counted at least ten times. The CDR3 sequence: CASRLAGEGSRHEQFF. The CDR3 bases are TGTGCCAGCAGACTAGCGGGCGAGGGGTCGCGTCATGAGCAGTTCTTC. The rearrangement links TRBV27 to TRBJ2-1, with 9 bases aligning to TRBD2. The trim removed 6 bases at V and 8 bases at J, leaving 14 bases unmatched. Germline V gene lookup returns CDR1 MNHEY and CDR2 SMNVEV (reference sequence). The CDR3 contains 16 residues.

CDR3 bases: TGTGCCAGTAGTATAGTGCTGGGCTCTGGGGCCAACGTCCTGACTTTC. This encodes CASSIVLGSGANVLTF. V and J are TRBV19 and TRBJ2-6, with D unclear. Trimming removed 1 base from V and 0 bases from J, with 7 bases in between. The length of the CDR3 is 16 residues. CDR1 is LNHDA, CDR2 SQIVND, per germline (reference sequence).

The chain combines TRBV6-1 with TRBJ1-2; 11 positions agree with TRBD1. This CDR3 is built from 17 residues. CDR1 and CDR2 from the germline V gene are MNHNS and SASEGT. The trim removed 8 bases at V and 3 bases at J, leaving 14 bases unmatched. The CDR3: CASSPNSGTGGDYGYTF. The CDR3 DNA follows: TGTGCCAGCTCCCCTAATTCCGGGACAGGGGGGGACTATGGCTACACCTTC.

The sample holds a few counts of this clonotype. This chain uses TRBV20-1 with TRBJ1-2; unclear D gene. Deletions cut 6 bases from V and 4 bases from J, with 6 bases between. Germline V gene sequence: CDR1 DFQATT, CDR2 SNEGSKA (reference sequence). CDR3 length: 10 amino acids. For the CDR3, the DNA is TGCAGTGCAACCTCCTATGGCTACACCTTC. This translates into CSATSYGYTF.

This clonotype was detected only a few times. The genes are TRBV6-2 or TRBV6-3 and TRBJ2-3; D not certain. With 3 bases removed from V and 2 bases from J, the gap between germline ends came to 15 bases. CDR3 length: 16 residues. Germline lookup yields CDR1 MNHEY and CDR2 SVGEGT. In DNA, the CDR3 is TGTGCCAGCAGTTATACCTTTAACAAAAACACAGATACGCAGTATTTT. It translates to CASSYTFNKNTDTQYF.

The chain combines TRBV24-1 with TRBJ2-3, with unresolved D. The CDR3 runs 17 residues. The V gene lost 3 bases and the J gene lost 2 bases, with 17 bases spanning the gap. CDR1 is KGHDR, CDR2 SFDVKD, per germline. The DNA of the CDR3 is TGTGCCACCAGTGATCAGACAATCCTAGGTCACACAGATACGCAGTATTTT. Amino acid sequence: CATSDQTILGHTDTQYF.